The clone carrying this T cell receptor beta chain was counted ten times or more. Its cognate antigen is unknown. The entry originates in a study of T-cell memory formation after mild COVID-19. Study context: The two donors had largely donor-specific TCR clusters. Study results and limitations: CD8+ contracting clones occupied EMRA, while CD4+ ones occupied mainly CM and EM.

5'RACE primed at constant segments yielded TCR alpha and TCR beta cDNA libraries bearing sample barcodes and UMIs. In TCRdb, the 5' RACE reads were re-called with MiXCR into one record per CDR3 protein. The data contain 300,000 to 400,000 distinct CDR3 sequences, 25% to 30% of them singletons. CDR1 and CDR2 (germline): LNHNV, YYDKDF (reference sequence). This CDR3 has 18 residues. Unmatched junction bases numbered 13, after V lost 0 bases and J lost 8 bases. The source of this sequence is an adult woman who had mild COVID-19 (a few samples of this study predate the infection). Cell type and time point are not known. The sequenced sample was PBMCs or a T cell subset sorted from them (not recorded which). The J gene is TRBJ2-1, the V gene TRBV15; 10 positions match TRBD2. The CDR3 region is CATSRDVLLAGVWDEQFF. CDR3 in DNA: TGTGCCACCAGCAGAGATGTCCTTCTAGCGGGAGTTTGGGATGAGCAGTTCTTC.